This T cell receptor (beta chain) was documented in a study of cytomegalovirus exposure and HLA in healthy donors. Findings and caveats of the study: A later analysis appeared to link common viral pathogens to several of the most significant clusters. Prior analysis indicated that the majority of TCR beta V segments exhibited productivity approximately 87% or approximately 30% of the time. Associated with HLA alleles at 0.05 false discovery rate in a later analysis were 16,951 TCR beta sequences.

On this clone: The target antigen is unknown.

Germline lookup yields CDR1 MNHNS and CDR2 SASEGT. V was trimmed by 1 base and J by 0 bases, leaving 11 bases between them. The CDR3 covers 16 residues. Primers included in the PCR were 60 Vbeta and 13 Jbeta primers. Repertoires were generated with immunoSEQ multiplex PCR, while TCRdb's copy carries only in-frame clones and drops some. The sample has about 140,000 clones, 82% seen once; the top ten hold about 3.4%. Material: PBMCs. The rearrangement uses TRBV6-1 and TRBJ2-3; D might be TRBD2 (7 bases). The TCR originated in a man between 18 and 29 years old in good health and CMV-seropositive. The CDR3 here is CASSEVAGASTDTQYF. In nucleotides, the CDR3 is TGTGCCAGCAGTGAAGTGGCGGGGGCTAGCACAGATACGCAGTATTTT.